Sequencing of this TCR beta chain was carried out in a study of low-dose radiotherapy and immunotherapy resistance in tumors (dated by TCRdb to between 2020 and 2023). Notes on the research overall: Cohort 1 received 0.5 Gy per fraction every 2 weeks, with a prescribed total PTV dose of 6.5 Gy. In Cohort 2, 1 Gy per fraction was delivered every two weeks, for a total of 13 Gy over 26 weeks. The translational analysis covered eight patients: three from the first dose cohort and the first five from the second dose cohort. Starting on cycle 1 day 1, patients took 300 mg of aspirin by mouth once a day for four cycles. Intravenous cyclophosphamide at 200 mg/m2 was administered every two weeks, one day ahead of each radiation and immunotherapy administration. No randomization into treatment groups was done for the people taking part in the trial. Patients were given nivolumab as a 240 mg flat dose every two weeks and ipilimumab at 1 mg/kg every six weeks, with both drugs delivered intravenously.

The intended sense of this specimen's time point label: after trial treatment. The treatment or condition label, as the study defines it: LDRT plus nivolumab, ipilimumab, low-dose cyclophosphamide and aspirin (RACIN trial). Donors were enrolled in RACIN, a single-arm phase I dose-escalation trial combining nivolumab, ipilimumab, aspirin, low-dose cyclophosphamide and low-dose radiotherapy. Patients were eligible if they had advanced solid tumors that were TIL-negative. Concerning this clonotype itself: The target of this receptor is not known. No quality values exist for individual bases; no much larger clone is one base distant.

The CDR3 runs 15 amino acids, cysteine and phenylalanine included. This entry keeps only the CDR3 DNA: 45 bases, framed from base 1. V loses 4 bases, J loses 0 bases, and the germline ends lie 9 bases apart. The germline V gene specifies KGHSH as CDR1 and LQKENI as CDR2. These reads were obtained on an Illumina HiSeq 2500. First-strand cDNA was synthesized using Superscript III and a set of TRAV- and TRBV-specific primers, so that both TCRalpha and TCRbeta chains were covered. TCRs were amplified with Phusion for approximately 20 PCR cycles using a constant-region primer together with the adapter attached to the V primers. The isolated mRNA was amplified using the MessageAmp II aRNA Amplification Kit, with in vitro transcription performed for about 15 hours at 37 degrees C. mRNA for TCR sequencing was isolated with the Dynabeads mRNA DIRECT Purification Kit. Indexed Illumina adapters were added in a second approximately 27-cycle Phusion PCR, and the resulting products were purified with AMPure XP beads. Processing in the source paper ran as follows. Custom Perl scripts were used to pool TCR sequences that encoded the same protein, to remove out-of-frame sequences, and to calculate the abundance of each clonotype. TCR sequences supported by only a single read were excluded from analysis. Among the metrics used to describe the repertoires were Shannon entropy, Gini index, clonality, richness, and the frequency of TCRs shared between repertoires. TCRdb reran the public reads through fastp at Q25 and MiXCR, keeping productive beta chains. Entries are consolidated by CDR3 protein sequence, retaining the most common genes and DNA. TCRdb, rather than the study authors, made the V and J calls. Recorded for this sample are some 46,000 distinct CDR3 sequences; 25% to 30% of them occurred a single time. The ten largest clones capture over 9.5% of the sample.

The V and J segments used are TRBV18 and TRBJ1-4, with the identity of the D gene unclear. The receptor was derived from a male donor with prostate cancer. Sequenced here: PBMCs, sampled after low-dose radiotherapy plus immunotherapy. The sequenced DNA is TGTGCCAGCTCACGGTCCCCCGCAACTAATGAAAAACTGTTTTTT. This gives the protein CASSRSPATNEKLFF.